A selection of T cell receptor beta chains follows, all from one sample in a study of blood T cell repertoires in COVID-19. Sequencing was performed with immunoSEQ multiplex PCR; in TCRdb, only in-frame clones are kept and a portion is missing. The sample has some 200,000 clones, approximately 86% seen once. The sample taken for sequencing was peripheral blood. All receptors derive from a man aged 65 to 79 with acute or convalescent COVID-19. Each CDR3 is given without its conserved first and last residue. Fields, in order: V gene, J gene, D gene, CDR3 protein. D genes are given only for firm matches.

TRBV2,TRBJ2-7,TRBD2,ASSIERGVYEQY
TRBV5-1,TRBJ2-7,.,ASSAGTSSYEQY
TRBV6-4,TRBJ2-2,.,ASRPGLATGELF
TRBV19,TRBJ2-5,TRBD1,ASAGTGGMKTQY
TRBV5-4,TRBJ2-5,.,ASSLPTGQETQY
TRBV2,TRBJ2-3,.,ASNDRRTDTQY
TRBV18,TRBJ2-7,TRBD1,ASSPGQVLYEQY
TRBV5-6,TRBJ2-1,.,ASSQGDSPEF
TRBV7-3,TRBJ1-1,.,ASSLLGVLGNTEAF
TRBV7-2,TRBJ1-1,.,ASSLYQGNTEAF
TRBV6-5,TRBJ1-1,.,ASRDGEWDTEAF
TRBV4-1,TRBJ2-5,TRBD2,ASSQDLTGGWETQY
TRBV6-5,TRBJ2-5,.,ASNRVLRETQY
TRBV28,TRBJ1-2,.,ASVPESRANYGYT
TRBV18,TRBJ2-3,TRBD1,ASSPGTGGTDTQY
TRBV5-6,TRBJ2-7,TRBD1,ASSLDRGHEQY
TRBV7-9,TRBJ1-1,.,ASSLSSNTEAF
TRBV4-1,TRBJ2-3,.,ASSLRKTTDTQY
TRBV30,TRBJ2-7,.,AWSRAGAEQY
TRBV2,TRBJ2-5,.,ASSVSETQY